This passage covers 25 T cell receptor beta chains from one sample sequenced in a study of cytomegalovirus exposure and HLA in healthy donors. PCR employed 60 Vbeta and 13 Jbeta primers. TCRdb's table, derived via immunoSEQ multiplex PCR, lists solely in-frame clones and lacks some. The sample carries 110,000 to 150,000 clones, around three quarters recorded once. What was sequenced was PBMCs. The receptors originated from a man in his forties in good health and CMV-seronegative.

The chain uses TRBV5-1 and TRBJ1-5, with 7 bases matching TRBD1. This CDR3 is built from 14 residues. Germline V CDR1 and CDR2: SGHRS, YFSETQ. V lost 5 bases and J lost 3; bases outside the gene matches: 5. This chain's CDR3 is CASSPTGANQPQHF. As DNA, the CDR3 is TGCGCCAGCAGTCCAACAGGGGCCAATCAGCCCCAGCATTTT.

The chain joins TRBV6-1 to TRBJ1-5; maybe TRBD1 (5 bases). Germline V gene lookup returns CDR1 MNHNS and CDR2 SASEGT. This CDR3 has 15 amino acids. Trimming took 4 bases from V and 3 from J, leaving 13 bases between them. The CDR3 nucleotides are TGTGCCAGCAGTGTCCAAGCAGGGATCAATCAGCCCCAGCATTTT. Protein product: CASSVQAGINQPQHF.

The chain is built from TRBV10-3 and TRBJ2-7, with D possibly matching TRBD2 (6 bases). CDR3 length: 14 residues. The ends were cut back, 3 bases at V and 0 bases at J, with 9 bases in the middle. Germline CDR1 reads ENHRY; CDR2 reads SYGVKD. The CDR3 DNA reads as TGTGCCATCAGTGACTCGACTAGCTCCTACGAGCAGTACTTC. It is translated as CAISDSTSSYEQYF.

The chain combines TRBV7-9 with TRBJ1-4, with 9 nucleotides matching TRBD1. V shed 5 bases, J shed 7 bases, and the junction held 8 bases outside the gene matches. This CDR3 is 15 amino acids long. Germline V CDR1 and CDR2: SEHNR, FQNEAQ (reference sequence). The CDR3 region is CASSLGQGISEKLFF. The CDR3 DNA is TGTGCCAGCAGCCTCGGACAGGGGATAAGTGAAAAACTGTTTTTT.

This clone was found a few times. The J gene is TRBJ2-1, the V gene TRBV10-3; the D gene is possibly TRBD2 (5 bases). The CDR3 is made up of 15 amino acids. Trimming left V 4 bases short and J 3 bases short, with 13 bases between. Germline CDR1 reads ENHRY; CDR2 reads SYGVKD. The CDR3 bases are TGTGCCATCAGTGTAGAGCGGTTGGGCTACAATGAGCAGTTCTTC. The encoded protein is CAISVERLGYNEQFF.

The chain employs TRBV6-5 and TRBJ2-3; possible D gene TRBD1, 6 bases. Germline CDR1 is MNHEY and CDR2 is SVGAGI. The V end lost 6 bases, the J end lost 1 base, and 11 bases lay between the germline ends. This CDR3 has 14 residues. The CDR3 sequence: CASSKGGRTDTQYF. The DNA of the CDR3 is TGTGCCAGCAGCAAAGGGGGACGCACAGATACGCAGTATTTT.

This rearrangement joins TRBV2 to TRBJ2-3, with a possible D match to TRBD2 (6 bases). Looked up from germline, CDR1 is SNHLY and CDR2 is FYNNEI. The CDR3 covers 16 residues. Trimming took off 8 bases at V and 0 bases at J, with 18 bases between the two ends. CDR3 residues: CASGAGPITSTDTQYF. CDR3 DNA sequence: TGTGCCAGCGGGGCGGGACCGATAACTAGCACAGATACGCAGTATTTT.

The chain carries TRBV9 and TRBJ2-3; 8 bases line up with TRBD2. The CDR3 has 14 residues. Germline V gene lookup returns CDR1 SGDLS and CDR2 YYNGEE. The trim removed 7 bases at V and 4 bases at J, leaving 8 bases unmatched. Written as DNA, the CDR3 is TGTGCCAGCGGACTAGCAGCGGGGGCAGATACGCAGTATTTT. This gives the protein CASGLAAGADTQYF.

The V and J genes are TRBV4-3 and TRBJ1-1; 9 bases agree with TRBD1. The V gene's germline CDR1 is LGHNA and CDR2 YSLEER. The CDR3 covers 18 residues. V gave up 0 bases and J gave up 0 bases; unmatched junction bases: 8. CDR3 sequence reads: CASSQDTGQGNVNTEAFF. CDR3 sequence (DNA): TGCGCCAGCAGCCAAGACACGGGACAGGGAAATGTGAACACTGAAGCTTTCTTT.

J is TRBJ1-6 and V is TRBV27; 12 bases fit TRBD1. The CDR3 extends over 15 amino acids. Germline-derived CDR1 and CDR2 are MNHEY and SMNVEV (reference sequence). The ends lost 2 bases at V and 9 bases at J; junction bases unmatched: 2. CDR3 in amino acids: CASSLTGQGASPLHF. CDR3 bases: TGTGCCAGCAGTTTAACGGGACAGGGGGCTTCACCCCTCCACTTT.

The chain joins TRBV28 to TRBJ2-2; no definite D call. The V gene lost 3 bases and the J gene lost 2 bases, with 16 bases spanning the gap. Per germline, CDR1 MDHEN and CDR2 SYDVKM. This CDR3 has 17 amino acids. The CDR3 sequence: CASSFESTTLNTGELFF. The CDR3, as DNA: TGTGCCAGCAGTTTTGAGTCGACAACCCTAAACACCGGGGAGCTGTTTTTT.

This clone has only a few counts. The chain combines TRBV10-2 with TRBJ1-1; perhaps TRBD1 as D (5 bases). V was clipped by 6 bases and J by 5 bases, with 16 bases between them. Germline lookup yields CDR1 WSHSY and CDR2 SAAADI. The CDR3 consists of 14 residues. CDR3 region: CASRPPGTRTEAFF. The CDR3 bases are TGCGCCAGCAGGCCCCCAGGGACTCGGACTGAAGCTTTCTTT.

This chain joins TRBV5-1 and TRBJ2-2; 8 positions match TRBD2. CDR1 SGHRS and CDR2 YFSETQ come from the germline V gene. With 5 bases clipped from V and 1 base from J, the junction kept 4 bases outside the gene matches. This CDR3 spans 15 amino acids. CDR3 nucleotides: TGCGCCAGCAGTCCACTAGCGGAGAACACCGGGGAGCTGTTTTTT. It translates to CASSPLAENTGELFF.

V gene TRBV9 combines with J gene TRBJ2-2, with 8 bases lining up with TRBD2. Per the germline V gene, CDR1 is SGDLS and CDR2 is YYNGEE. The CDR3 sequence is 16 residues long. The junction had 13 bases not matched to a gene; V was cut back by 5 bases and J by 7 bases. CDR3 coding DNA: TGTGCCAGCAGTGGAGCTGATGAGGGACTAGGCGGGGAGCTGTTTTTT. It translates to CASSGADEGLGGELFF.

CDR3 in DNA: TGTGCCAGCAGCCCGAGGGAGGGGCCCACTGAAGCTTTCTTT. This translates into CASSPREGPTEAFF. This rearrangement joins TRBV7-9 to TRBJ1-1; weak D call: TRBD1 (5 bases). This CDR3 is built from 14 residues. CDR1 and CDR2 from the germline V gene are SEHNR and FQNEAQ (reference sequence). The germline V and J ends were trimmed by 5 bases and 4 bases, with 14 bases remaining between them.

This clone was seen a single time. The rearrangement uses TRBV7-8 and TRBJ1-1; 7 nucleotides align to TRBD1. Trimming at V came to 5 bases and at J to 1 base, leaving 7 bases not matched to a gene. The CDR3 runs to 15 residues. Germline V gene lookup returns CDR1 SGHVS and CDR2 FQNEAQ. The CDR3: CASSPRDRENTEAFF. CDR3 in DNA: TGTGCCAGCAGCCCCCGGGACAGAGAGAACACTGAAGCTTTCTTT. Full variable domain (outside the CDR3, taken from reference TRBV7-8 and TRBJ1-1): GAGVSQSPRYKVAKRGQDVALRCDPISGHVSLFWYQQALGQGPEFLTYFQNEAQLDKSGLPSDRFFAERPEGSVSTLKIQRTQQEDSAVYLCASSPRDRENTEAFFGQGTRLTVV.

The genes are TRBV9 and TRBJ2-5, with 8 bases that match TRBD1. The CDR3 spans 15 residues. V was clipped by 4 bases and J by 2 bases; unmatched bases: 7. Per the germline V gene, CDR1 is SGDLS and CDR2 is YYNGEE. CDR3 loop: CASSMAGTGQETQYF. The CDR3 region has the DNA TGTGCCAGCAGCATGGCCGGGACAGGTCAAGAGACCCAGTACTTC.

A note on this clone: At one of its ends the junction is not consistent with the germline gene, which may arise from a read error. The chain combines TRBV4-1 with TRBJ2-2, with D tentatively TRBD2 (5 bases). Looked up from germline, CDR1 is MGHRA and CDR2 is YSYEKL. The CDR3 spans 15 residues. The CDR3 spells CASSQKRAETGELFF. CDR3 DNA: TGTGCCAGCAGCCAAAAGAGGGCGGAGACCGGGGAGCTGTTTTTT.

The rearrangement uses TRBV19 and TRBJ1-4; 8 bases are a match to TRBD1. The CDR3 is 15 amino acids. Germline V lookup: CDR1 LNHDA, CDR2 SQIVND (reference sequence). V was pared by 7 bases and J by 3 bases, with 7 bases of the junction left unmatched. The CDR3 loop reads CASNRGRTANEKLFF. The CDR3 bases are TGTGCCAGTAACAGGGGGAGAACAGCTAATGAAAAACTGTTTTTT.

This rearrangement joins TRBV19 to TRBJ2-7; TRBD1 might be the D (5 bases). In germline, CDR1 is LNHDA, CDR2 SQIVND (reference sequence). There are 13 residues in the CDR3. Trimming shortened V by 1 base and J by 1 base, and 5 bases separated the two germline ends. CDR3 bases: TGTGCCAGTAGTATAGGACAGTCCTACGAGCAGTACTTC. Translating gives CASSIGQSYEQYF.

In this sample, this clone turned up a few times. This chain joins TRBV30 and TRBJ1-5, with unresolved D. Germline CDR1 reads GTSNPN; CDR2 reads SVGIG (reference sequence). The CDR3 extends over 15 amino acids. Between the trimmed V and J ends, which lost 0 bases and 2 bases, there was a span of 11 bases. The CDR3 DNA is TGTGCCTGGAGTGTACGGTCGCGGGGCAATCAGCCCCAGCATTTT. Translated: CAWSVRSRGNQPQHF. Drawing the rest from reference TRBV30 and TRBJ1-5, the complete variable domain is SQTIHQWPATLVQPVGSPLSLECTVEGTSNPNLYWYRQAAGRGLQLLFYSVGIGQISSEVPQNLSASRPQDRQFILSSKKLLLSDSGFYLCAWSVRSRGNQPQHFGDGTRLSIL.

This clone was seen only a few times. J is TRBJ2-1 and V is TRBV7-2, with D perhaps TRBD2 (6 bases). CDR1 is SGHTA and CDR2 is FQGNSA in the germline V gene. This CDR3 contains 16 residues. V lost 5 bases and J 6 bases, leaving 20 bases between the germline ends. Written as DNA, the CDR3 is TGTGCCAGCAGCCAAGTATCGAGCGGGTGGGGCAATGAGCAGTTCTTC. Translation: CASSQVSSGWGNEQFF.

V gene TRBV29-1 combines with J gene TRBJ1-3, with D uncertain. This CDR3 is 13 amino acids long. Trimming took 4 bases from V and 2 from J, leaving 9 bases between them. Germline CDR1 is SQVTM and CDR2 is ANQGSEA. The CDR3 DNA is TGCAGCGTTGTAGTGCATCCTGGAAACACCATATATTTT. Translation gives CSVVVHPGNTIYF. The complete variable domain, with remaining parts taken from reference TRBV29-1 and TRBJ1-3, reads SAVISQKPSRDICQRGTSLTIQCQVDSQVTMMFWYRQQPGQSLTLIATANQGSEATYESGFVIDKFPISRPNLTFSTLTVSNMSPEDSSIYLCSVVVHPGNTIYFGEGSWLTVV.

The rearrangement links TRBV27 to TRBJ1-4; 10 nucleotides line up with TRBD1. The CDR3 has 15 amino acids. J lost 5 bases, V lost 7 bases, and 7 bases had no gene match. Germline V lookup: CDR1 MNHEY, CDR2 SMNVEV (reference sequence). The CDR3 DNA is TGTGCCAGCACACGACAGGGGGCGGTAAATGAAAAACTGTTTTTT. Its protein is CASTRQGAVNEKLFF.

This chain uses TRBV7-9 with TRBJ2-7; a weak D match, TRBD2 (5 bases). The CDR3 length is 15 residues. Germline lookup yields CDR1 SEHNR and CDR2 FQNEAQ (reference sequence). Trimming cost V 0 bases and J 4 bases, with 13 bases left between them. The CDR3 region is CASSLAPGPGYEQYF. The CDR3 DNA follows: TGTGCCAGCAGCTTAGCGCCAGGTCCGGGGTACGAGCAGTACTTC. Combining the CDR3 with reference TRBV7-9 and TRBJ2-7 gives the whole variable domain DTGVSQNPRHKITKRGQNVTFRCDPISEHNRLYWYRQTLGQGPEFLTYFQNEAQLEKSRLLSDRFSAERPKGSFSTLEIQRTEQGDSAMYLCASSLAPGPGYEQYFGPGTRLTVT.